This TCR beta chain is drawn from a study of blood T cell repertoires in COVID-19. The CDR3 has 16 amino acids. Losses at the gene ends were 3 bases for V and 8 bases for J; bases not matched to a gene: 14. CDR1 is MGHRA, CDR2 YSYEKL, per germline. Using immunoSEQ multiplex PCR, the repertoire was profiled, and TCRdb retains in-frame clones only, with some absent. The table has just over 250,000 clones, less than 90% seen once. The clonotype was recovered from a man aged 55 to 70 who had recovered from COVID-19. The V and J genes are TRBV4-1 and TRBJ1-1, with TRBD1 identical over 8 bases. Material for sequencing was peripheral blood. Here the CDR3 reads CASSQVPGQARWEAFF. CDR3 nucleotides: TGCGCCAGCAGCCAGGTACCGGGACAGGCGAGGTGGGAAGCTTTCTTT.